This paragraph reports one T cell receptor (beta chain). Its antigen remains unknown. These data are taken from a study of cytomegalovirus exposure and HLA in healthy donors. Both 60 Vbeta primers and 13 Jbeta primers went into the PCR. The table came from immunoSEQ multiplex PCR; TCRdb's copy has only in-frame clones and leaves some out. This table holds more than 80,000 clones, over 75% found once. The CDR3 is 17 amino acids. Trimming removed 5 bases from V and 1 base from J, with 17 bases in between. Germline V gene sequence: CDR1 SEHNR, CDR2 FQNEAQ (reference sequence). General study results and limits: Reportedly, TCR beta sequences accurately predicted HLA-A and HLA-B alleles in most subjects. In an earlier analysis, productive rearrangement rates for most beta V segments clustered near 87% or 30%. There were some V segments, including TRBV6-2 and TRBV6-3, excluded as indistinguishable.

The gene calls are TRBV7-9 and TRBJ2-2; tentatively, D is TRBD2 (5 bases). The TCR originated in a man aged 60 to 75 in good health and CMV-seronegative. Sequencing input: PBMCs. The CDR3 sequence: CASSLPKGGQNTGELFF. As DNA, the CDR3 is TGTGCCAGCAGCCTCCCAAAGGGCGGGCAGAACACCGGGGAGCTGTTTTTT.